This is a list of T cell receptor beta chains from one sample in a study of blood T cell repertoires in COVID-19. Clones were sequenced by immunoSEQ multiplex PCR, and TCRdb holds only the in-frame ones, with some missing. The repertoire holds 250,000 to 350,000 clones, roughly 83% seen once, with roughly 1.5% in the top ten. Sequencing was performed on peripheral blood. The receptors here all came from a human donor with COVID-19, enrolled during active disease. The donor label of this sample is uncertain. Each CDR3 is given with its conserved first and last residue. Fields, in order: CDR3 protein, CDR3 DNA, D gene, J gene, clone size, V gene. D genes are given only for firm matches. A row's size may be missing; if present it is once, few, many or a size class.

CDR3: CASVGELETQYF
DNA: TGTGCCAGCGTCGGGGAGCTGGAGACCCAGTACTTC
D: NA
J: TRBJ2-5
size: NA
V: TRBV25-1

CDR3: CATMTTSGSGTDTQYF
DNA: TGTGCCACCATGACAACTAGCGGGTCCGGCACAGATACGCAGTATTTT
D: TRBD2
J: TRBJ2-3
size: NA
V: TRBV15

CDR3: CATQGLSSYEQYF
DNA: TGTGCCACCCAGGGGCTGAGCTCCTACGAGCAGTACTTC
D: NA
J: TRBJ2-7
size: NA
V: TRBV6-5

CDR3: CASLSSGRAQETQYF
DNA: TGTGCCAGCCTTAGTAGCGGGAGGGCCCAAGAGACCCAGTACTTC
D: TRBD2
J: TRBJ2-5
size: few
V: TRBV11-2

CDR3: CASSVGREGLDTQYF
DNA: TGTGCCAGCAGCGTGGGTCGGGAGGGCCTGGATACGCAGTATTTT
D: TRBD2
J: TRBJ2-3
size: NA
V: TRBV9

CDR3: CASSPPGLAGGLNEQFF
DNA: TGTGCCAGCTCACCACCGGGGCTAGCGGGAGGGTTGAATGAGCAGTTCTTC
D: TRBD2
J: TRBJ2-1
size: NA
V: TRBV18

CDR3: CASSPDRNTGELFF
DNA: TGTGCTAGCAGCCCAGACAGGAACACCGGGGAGCTGTTTTTT
D: NA
J: TRBJ2-2
size: few
V: TRBV7-7

CDR3: CASSGGWQGGPYEQYF
DNA: TGTGCCAGCAGTGGTGGGTGGCAGGGGGGACCCTACGAGCAGTACTTC
D: NA
J: TRBJ2-7
size: NA
V: TRBV3-1/TRBV3-2

CDR3: CASSTQGGSGYGYTF
DNA: TGTGCCAGCAGTACCCAAGGCGGATCGGGCTATGGCTACACCTTC
D: NA
J: TRBJ1-2
size: NA
V: TRBV2

CDR3: CSASPPGVTEAFF
DNA: TGCAGTGCTAGTCCGCCCGGGGTTACTGAAGCTTTCTTT
D: NA
J: TRBJ1-1
size: NA
V: TRBV20-1

CDR3: CASSLSDGRVDEQYF
DNA: TGTGCCAGCAGCTTATCTGACGGGAGGGTCGACGAGCAGTACTTC
D: TRBD2
J: TRBJ2-7
size: NA
V: TRBV7-2

CDR3: CASSFQAGGTDTQYF
DNA: TGTGCCAGCAGCTTTCAAGCGGGTGGGACAGATACGCAGTATTTT
D: NA
J: TRBJ2-3
size: NA
V: TRBV11-2

CDR3: CADGGEDYGYTF
DNA: TGTGCCGACGGCGGGGAGGACTATGGCTACACCTTC
D: NA
J: TRBJ1-2
size: NA
V: TRBV2

CDR3: CASSSSAGTGSRAAFF
DNA: TGTGCCAGCAGCTCCTCGGCCGGGACAGGGTCAAGGGCAGCTTTCTTT
D: TRBD1
J: TRBJ1-1
size: few
V: TRBV7-2

CDR3: CASSTGYEQYF
DNA: TGTGCCAGCTCAACGGGCTACGAGCAGTACTTC
D: NA
J: TRBJ2-7
size: NA
V: TRBV28

CDR3: CASSQGRAGGEQFF
DNA: TGTGCCAGCAGCCAAGGGAGAGCGGGGGGTGAGCAGTTCTTC
D: TRBD2
J: TRBJ2-1
size: NA
V: TRBV3-1/TRBV3-2

CDR3: CASKYGRNTEAFF
DNA: TGTGCCAGTAAGTATGGCCGCAATACTGAAGCTTTCTTT
D: NA
J: TRBJ1-1
size: NA
V: TRBV19

CDR3: CASSEDTSGKYF
DNA: TGCGCCAGCAGTGAGGACACTAGCGGGAAGTACTTC
D: TRBD2
J: TRBJ2-7
size: few
V: TRBV10-1

CDR3: CASSSSLHEQFF
DNA: TGTGCCAGCAGCTCTAGCTTGCATGAGCAGTTCTTC
D: NA
J: TRBJ2-1
size: NA
V: TRBV11-3

CDR3: CASSKNRGGKNQPQHF
DNA: TGTGCCAGCAGCAAAAACAGGGGAGGTAAGAATCAGCCCCAGCATTTT
D: TRBD1
J: TRBJ1-5
size: NA
V: TRBV13

CDR3: CASGTSGSGLQQYF
DNA: TGTGCCAGCGGGACTAGCGGGAGTGGGCTACAGCAGTACTTC
D: TRBD2
J: TRBJ2-7
size: once
V: TRBV19

CDR3: CASSSGWATQYF
DNA: TGTGCCAGCAGTTCGGGGTGGGCGACCCAGTACTTC
D: NA
J: TRBJ2-5
size: NA
V: TRBV6-5

CDR3: CASSPRRGRGKNIQYF
DNA: TGTGCCAGCAGTCCTCGGCGTGGGCGAGGGAAAAACATTCAGTACTTC
D: NA
J: TRBJ2-4
size: once
V: TRBV28

CDR3: CASRQAVAEAFF
DNA: TGTGCCAGCAGACAAGCGGTGGCTGAAGCTTTCTTT
D: NA
J: TRBJ1-1
size: NA
V: TRBV6-6

CDR3: CATSDLASGSYEQYF
DNA: TGTGCCACCAGTGATTTGGCTAGCGGGAGTTACGAGCAGTACTTC
D: TRBD2
J: TRBJ2-7
size: NA
V: TRBV24-1

CDR3: CASSLATDEQYF
DNA: TGTGCCAGCAGCTTAGCTACGGACGAGCAGTACTTC
D: NA
J: TRBJ2-7
size: NA
V: TRBV7-9

CDR3: CASSQEQGSNQPQHF
DNA: TGTGCCAGCAGCCAAGAGCAGGGTAGCAATCAGCCCCAGCATTTT
D: NA
J: TRBJ1-5
size: NA
V: TRBV3-1/TRBV3-2

CDR3: CASSQTSGSMDEQYF
DNA: TGTGCCAGCAGCCAAACTAGCGGGAGCATGGACGAGCAGTACTTC
D: TRBD2
J: TRBJ2-7
size: NA
V: TRBV3-1/TRBV3-2

CDR3: CAIKEREGETQYF
DNA: TGTGCCATCAAGGAGCGGGAGGGGGAGACCCAGTACTTC
D: TRBD2
J: TRBJ2-5
size: once
V: TRBV10-3

CDR3: CASSQDTGYTYEQYF
DNA: TGCGCCAGCAGCCAAGACACAGGTTATACCTACGAGCAGTACTTC
D: NA
J: TRBJ2-7
size: NA
V: TRBV4-1

CDR3: CASSPGAGGNRNTEAFF
DNA: TGTGCCAGCAGCCCAGGGGCAGGGGGGAACCGAAACACTGAAGCTTTCTTT
D: TRBD1
J: TRBJ1-1
size: NA
V: TRBV9

CDR3: CASSLGLRENGYTF
DNA: TGTGCCAGCAGTTTAGGACTGCGTGAGAATGGCTACACCTTC
D: NA
J: TRBJ1-2
size: NA
V: TRBV28

CDR3: CASGSLRDRVYGYTF
DNA: TGTGCCAGCGGCTCCCTCCGGGACAGGGTCTATGGCTACACCTTC
D: TRBD1
J: TRBJ1-2
size: NA
V: TRBV28

CDR3: CASSPRSGNTEAFF
DNA: TGCGCCAGCAGCCCGCGTTCAGGGAACACTGAAGCTTTCTTT
D: NA
J: TRBJ1-1
size: NA
V: TRBV5-1

CDR3: CASSLSAAAGTDTQYF
DNA: TGTGCCAGCAGCTTATCTGCCGCCGCGGGCACAGATACGCAGTATTTT
D: NA
J: TRBJ2-3
size: NA
V: TRBV7-2

CDR3: CASSQDPGQDYGYTF
DNA: TGTGCCAGCAGCCAAGACCCGGGACAAGACTATGGCTACACCTTC
D: NA
J: TRBJ1-2
size: NA
V: TRBV3-1/TRBV3-2

CDR3: CASSLRSSTDTQYF
DNA: TGTGCCAGCAGCTTGAGATCTAGCACAGATACGCAGTATTTT
D: NA
J: TRBJ2-3
size: NA
V: TRBV7-2

CDR3: CASSAGLMGETQYF
DNA: TGTGCCAGCAGCGCGGGACTAATGGGGGAGACCCAGTACTTC
D: TRBD2
J: TRBJ2-5
size: NA
V: TRBV7-3

CDR3: CASSLGFSGTDTQYF
DNA: TGTGCCAGCAGCTTAGGTTTTAGCGGCACAGATACGCAGTATTTT
D: NA
J: TRBJ2-3
size: NA
V: TRBV5-6

CDR3: CASSDGPTLGDGYTF
DNA: TGTGCCAGCAGTGATGGGCCCACCCTGGGAGATGGCTACACCTTC
D: NA
J: TRBJ1-2
size: NA
V: TRBV6-1

CDR3: CASSRLYNEQFF
DNA: TGTGCCAGCAGCCGACTCTACAATGAGCAGTTCTTC
D: NA
J: TRBJ2-1
size: NA
V: TRBV6-5

CDR3: CASRLTGESYEQYF
DNA: TGTGCCAGCAGATTGACAGGGGAGTCGTACGAGCAGTACTTC
D: TRBD1
J: TRBJ2-7
size: NA
V: TRBV2

CDR3: CASRVTSGSSYNEQFF
DNA: TGTGCCAGCAGGGTTACTAGCGGGAGCTCCTACAATGAGCAGTTCTTC
D: TRBD2
J: TRBJ2-1
size: NA
V: TRBV11-2